Below, 23 T cell receptor beta chains from the same sample are listed, as sequenced in a study of lymphopenia after photon versus proton radiotherapy. Repertoires were generated with immunoSEQ multiplex PCR, while TCRdb's copy carries only in-frame clones and drops some. The table has more than 70,000 clones, about 83% seen once. The source was peripheral blood, collected from a patient treated with proton-based radiotherapy. These receptors were obtained from a man in his 60s with pancreatic cancer.

A few counts support this clone. This chain links TRBV28 with TRBJ1-5; D is unclear. V dropped 2 bases and J dropped 2 bases, with 16 bases sitting between them. Germline CDR1 reads MDHEN; CDR2 reads SYDVKM. This CDR3 is built from 17 residues. DNA of the CDR3: TGTGCCAGCAGTTTACCCCAGGCTTATAGCGGCAATCAGCCCCAGCATTTT. Translation gives CASSLPQAYSGNQPQHF.

The chain combines TRBV28 with TRBJ1-1, with 10 bases aligning to TRBD1. Per the germline V gene, CDR1 is MDHEN and CDR2 is SYDVKM. V was pared by 5 bases and J by 6 bases, with 15 bases of the junction left unmatched. The CDR3 totals 17 residues. CDR3 in amino acids: CASSGEDRGRVKPEAFF. The DNA for the CDR3 is TGTGCCAGCAGTGGGGAAGACAGGGGGCGGGTAAAACCTGAAGCTTTCTTT. The variable domain in full, completed from reference TRBV28 and TRBJ1-1, reads DVKVTQSSRYLVKRTGEKVFLECVQDMDHENMFWYRQDPGLGLRLIYFSYDVKMKEKGDIPEGYSVSREKKERFSLILESASTNQTSMYLCASSGEDRGRVKPEAFFGQGTRLTVV.

The CDR3 DNA sequence: TGTGCCAGCAGCGTATCCCAGCGGACCTACAATGAGCAGTTCTTC. As protein: CASSVSQRTYNEQFF. The chain combines TRBV9 with TRBJ2-1; maybe TRBD2 (5 bases). This CDR3 region has 15 residues. CDR1 and CDR2 (germline): SGDLS, YYNGEE. Trimming removed 1 base at V and 2 bases at J, with 10 bases between.

J is TRBJ2-7 and V is TRBV6-1; the D gene could be TRBD1 or TRBD2 (5 bases each). There are 13 residues in the CDR3. Germline CDR1 and CDR2: MNHNS and SASEGT. Deletions cut 6 bases from V and 6 bases from J, with 15 bases between. CDR3 bases: TGTGCCAGCAGCCGGGACGGAGCTTCCGAGCAGTACTTC. This sequence encodes CASSRDGASEQYF.

The rearrangement joins TRBV5-1 to TRBJ2-1; a possible D gene is TRBD2 (5 bases). Germline V lookup: CDR1 SGHRS, CDR2 YFSETQ. V lost 1 base and J lost 2, with 13 bases in between. CDR3 size: 16 residues. CDR3 nucleotide sequence: TGCGCCAGCAGCTTGAGGTTGCGGGTAACCTACAATGAGCAGTTCTTC. Residues: CASSLRLRVTYNEQFF.

The DNA for the CDR3 is TGTGCCAGCAACCTAAGGACTAGCGGGTACGAGCAGTACTTC. This gives the protein CASNLRTSGYEQYF. The rearrangement links TRBV6-1 to TRBJ2-7, with TRBD2 matching 11 bases. V was pared by 7 bases and J by 4 bases, with 6 bases of the junction left unmatched. In germline, CDR1 is MNHNS, CDR2 SASEGT. The CDR3 runs 14 residues.

V is TRBV27 and J is TRBJ1-2; maybe TRBD1 (5 bases). CDR1 and CDR2 from the germline V gene are MNHEY and SMNVEV (reference sequence). V was shortened by 4 bases and J by 1 base, with 16 bases between the two germline ends. The CDR3 extends over 16 amino acids. Written as DNA, the CDR3 is TGTGCCAGCAGTTACCTTACAGCGGGGCATAACTATGGCTACACCTTC. It is translated as CASSYLTAGHNYGYTF.

The genes are TRBV7-2 and TRBJ2-1; TRBD1 might be the D (5 bases). CDR1 is SGHTA and CDR2 is FQGNSA in the germline V gene. Trimming pared 3 bases from V and 3 bases from J, leaving 15 bases between. The CDR3 contains 16 residues. This chain's CDR3 is CASSLGLSSRYNEQFF. The CDR3 DNA reads as TGTGCCAGCAGCTTGGGGCTATCCTCCCGCTACAATGAGCAGTTCTTC.

The chain uses TRBV28 and TRBJ2-5; 9 bases match TRBD1. Per the germline V gene, CDR1 is MDHEN and CDR2 is SYDVKM. The V and J ends lost 7 bases and 2 bases, in that order; junction bases with no gene match: 14. The CDR3 runs 17 residues. CDR3 sequence reads: CASTPLRGQGRQETQYF. CDR3 nucleotides: TGTGCCAGCACCCCCCTTCGGGGACAGGGAAGGCAAGAGACCCAGTACTTC.

The V gene is TRBV5-1, the J gene TRBJ2-1; possible D gene TRBD1, 5 bases. The CDR3 totals 14 residues. Germline V CDR1 and CDR2: SGHRS, YFSETQ. V was clipped by 0 bases and J by 1 base, with 5 bases between them. The CDR3 protein is CASSLGQSYNEQFF. The CDR3 bases are TGCGCCAGCAGCTTGGGACAGTCCTACAATGAGCAGTTCTTC.

J is TRBJ2-7 and V is TRBV10-3, with 11 bases aligning to TRBD2. The CDR3 has 14 amino acids. Germline CDR1 ENHRY, CDR2 SYGVKD. With V trimmed by 5 bases and J by 3 bases, 3 bases remained unmatched. CDR3 sequence: CAISTGTSGYEQYF. For the CDR3, the DNA is TGTGCCATCAGTACGGGGACTAGCGGCTACGAGCAGTACTTC.

This rearrangement joins TRBV2 to TRBJ2-1; 8 bases are a match to TRBD1. V was clipped by 4 bases and J by 3 bases; unmatched bases: 5. CDR1 and CDR2 (germline): SNHLY, FYNNEI. The CDR3 is 15 residues long. CDR3 amino acids: CASSAEQGVYNEQFF. The DNA of the CDR3 is TGTGCCAGCAGTGCGGAACAGGGGGTCTACAATGAGCAGTTCTTC.

The chain combines TRBV7-8 with TRBJ2-6, with 12 nucleotides matching TRBD1. Germline V gene lookup returns CDR1 SGHVS and CDR2 FQNEAQ. The CDR3 length is 18 residues. The junction had 3 bases not matched to a gene; V was cut back by 2 bases and J by 1 base. As DNA, the CDR3 is TGTGCCAGCAGCTTATGGGGACAGGGGGCATCTGGGGCCAACGTCCTGACTTTC. Translating it yields CASSLWGQGASGANVLTF.

The V gene is TRBV7-2, the J gene TRBJ1-3, with 7 bases that match TRBD1. The length of the CDR3 is 16 residues. Trimming at V came to 1 base and at J to 2 bases, leaving 5 bases not matched to a gene. The germline V gene encodes CDR1 SGHTA and CDR2 FQGNSA. The CDR3 loop is CASSLGPGQAGNTIYF. CDR3 nucleotide sequence: TGTGCCAGCAGCTTAGGGCCTGGACAGGCTGGAAACACCATATATTTT.

This rearrangement joins TRBV14 to TRBJ2-1; D remains unclear. The CDR3 has 16 amino acids. Germline-derived CDR1 and CDR2 are SGHDN and FVKESK. V lost 0 bases to trimming and J lost 8 bases, with 17 bases between them. This CDR3 reads CASSQEVTPALDEQFF. In DNA form, the CDR3 reads TGTGCCAGCAGCCAAGAAGTGACACCTGCCCTTGATGAGCAGTTCTTC.

This clone has only one observation. This chain links TRBV6-1 with TRBJ1-3; D call uncertain. V lost 7 bases and J 0 bases, leaving 13 bases between the germline ends. The CDR3 is 15 amino acids. Germline V gene lookup returns CDR1 MNHNS and CDR2 SASEGT. This chain's CDR3 is CASKSAGSSGNTIYF. The CDR3, as DNA: TGTGCCAGCAAATCGGCGGGCTCCTCTGGAAACACCATATATTTT.

The chain carries TRBV30 and TRBJ2-2, with D maybe TRBD2 (6 bases). Trimming took off 3 bases at V and 4 bases at J, with 21 bases between the two ends. Germline CDR1 GTSNPN, CDR2 SVGIG (reference sequence). The CDR3 length is 17 residues. CDR3: CAWSHARGGVITGELFF. The CDR3 nucleotides are TGTGCCTGGAGCCATGCAAGGGGCGGGGTAATCACCGGGGAGCTGTTTTTT.

CDR3 protein: CASSLFGDKGDTQYF. The CDR3 DNA follows: TGTGCCAGCAGCTTATTTGGTGACAAAGGGGATACGCAGTATTTT. This chain joins TRBV11-2 and TRBJ2-3, with unresolved D. Deletions cut 2 bases from V and 6 bases from J, with 15 bases between. Germline V CDR1 and CDR2: SGHAT, FQNNGV. CDR3 length: 15 residues.

This clone appeared once. The CDR3 nucleotides read TGTGCCAGCAGTGAAAAGGGGGTCTACGAGCAGTACTTC. This codes for CASSEKGVYEQYF. The chain employs TRBV6-4 and TRBJ2-7, with TRBD1 as a possible D gene (6 bases). Germline V gene lookup returns CDR1 MRHNA and CDR2 SNTAGT. V shed 3 bases and J shed 3 bases, with 9 bases lying between them. This CDR3 comprises 13 residues.

The table lists this clone with a few counts. This chain links TRBV2 with TRBJ1-3; the D is unclear. CDR3 length: 11 amino acids. The V end was cut by 3 bases, the J end by 8 bases, with 5 bases between. CDR1 and CDR2 from the germline V gene are SNHLY and FYNNEI. CDR3: CASSERDTIYF. In DNA, the CDR3 is TGTGCCAGCAGTGAGAGGGACACCATATATTTT.

The chain is built from TRBV28 and TRBJ1-4; the D gene is possibly TRBD1 (6 bases). CDR1 and CDR2 from the germline V gene are MDHEN and SYDVKM. Trimming cost V 7 bases and J 6 bases, with 9 bases left between them. The CDR3 contains 12 residues. CDR3: CASTDRHEKLFF. The CDR3 nucleotides are TGTGCCAGCACTGACAGGCATGAAAAACTGTTTTTT.

CDR3 sequence reads: CASSIDNRPFGGLRYF. For the CDR3, the DNA is TGTGCCAGTAGTATAGATAACAGACCTTTTGGTGGCCTCCGTTATTTT. The chain recombines TRBV19 with TRBJ1-3, with D hard to call. There are 16 residues in the CDR3. Germline V gives CDR1 LNHDA, CDR2 SQIVND (reference sequence). Trimming cost V 0 bases and J 16 bases, with 25 bases left between them.

The gene calls are TRBV11-3 and TRBJ1-1; 7 nucleotides match TRBD1. Trimming took 5 bases from V and 2 from J; bases not matched to a gene: 11. This CDR3 spans 16 amino acids. Germline-derived CDR1 and CDR2 are SGHNT and YENEEA. CDR3 nucleotide sequence: TGTGCCAGCAGCATCTACCGGGACAGAGAAAACACTGAAGCTTTCTTT. Protein product: CASSIYRDRENTEAFF.